This is a list of T cell receptor beta chains from one sample in a study of shared clonotypes between healthy human individuals. Clones were sequenced by immunoSEQ multiplex PCR, and TCRdb holds only the in-frame ones, with some missing. The sample holds 700,000 or so clones; more than 70% are singletons and the top ten take approximately 1.8%. The sequenced sample consisted of memory CD4+ T cells sorted from blood. These TCRs come from a young woman in good health. The CDR3 runs from the conserved cysteine through the conserved F or W. The order of the fields is J gene, D gene, clone size, V gene, CDR3 protein, CDR3 DNA. A D gene is named only where the DNA matches it firmly. Clone size, where shown, is once, few, many, or a class for clones that have expanded.

>TRBJ1-3|TRBD1|NA|TRBV4-1
CASSQEHRGSGNTIYF
TGCGCCAGCAGCCAAGAGCACAGGGGCTCTGGAAACACCATATATTTT
>TRBJ1-5|NA|NA|TRBV9
CASSGDWGNQPQHF
TGTGCCAGCAGCGGGGATTGGGGCAATCAGCCCCAGCATTTT
>TRBJ2-3|NA|few|TRBV18
CASSSARNTDTQYF
TGTGCCAGCTCATCCGCTCGTAACACAGATACGCAGTATTTT
>TRBJ2-1|NA|NA|TRBV11-2
CASSPFDEQFF
TGTGCCAGCAGCCCCTTTGATGAGCAGTTCTTC
>TRBJ2-2|NA|once|TRBV29-1
CSVGLGANTGELFF
TGCAGCGTTGGTTTGGGCGCGAACACCGGGGAGCTGTTTTTT
>TRBJ2-5|NA|many|TRBV5-1
CASSLSGDEQETQYF
TGCGCCAGCAGCTTGTCGGGGGACGAACAAGAGACCCAGTACTTC
>TRBJ1-5|NA|NA|TRBV6-1
CASSEAQLRRQPQHF
TGTGCCAGCAGTGAGGCTCAGTTACGGCGTCAGCCCCAGCATTTT
>TRBJ2-5|TRBD2|NA|TRBV11-2
CASRIPGRGIEETQYF
TGTGCCAGCAGGATACCGGGGCGGGGGATCGAAGAGACCCAGTACTTC
>TRBJ1-5|NA|NA|TRBV6-5
CASSRGGGQPQHF
TGTGCCAGCAGCCGGGGGGGCGGTCAGCCCCAGCATTTT
>TRBJ2-5|NA|NA|TRBV28
CASSLSQGAGETQYF
TGTGCCAGCAGTTTGTCACAGGGAGCCGGAGAGACCCAGTACTTC
>TRBJ1-2|NA|NA|TRBV6-5
CASSQRPTGGGYTF
TGTGCCAGCAGCCAACGACCGACAGGAGGTGGCTACACCTTC
>TRBJ1-1|NA|NA|TRBV4-1
CASSLQGRAIMNTEAFF
TGCGCCAGCAGCCTCCAGGGCAGGGCGATCATGAACACTGAAGCTTTCTTT
>TRBJ1-5|NA|NA|TRBV2
CASSDVNQPQHF
TGTGCCAGCAGTGATGTGAATCAGCCCCAGCATTTT
>TRBJ2-1|TRBD1|few|TRBV5-1
CASKGQGDRYEQFF
TGCGCCAGCAAAGGACAGGGGGATCGGTATGAGCAGTTCTTC
>TRBJ2-7|NA|NA|TRBV29-1
CSVSDAYEQYF
TGCAGCGTTTCAGACGCGTACGAGCAGTACTTC
>TRBJ2-1|NA|NA|TRBV28
CASISVTEQFF
TGTGCCAGCATCTCGGTCACAGAGCAGTTCTTC
>TRBJ2-5|TRBD2|few|TRBV4-1
CASSQLGLAGVFAQYF
TGCGCCAGCAGCCAGCTGGGACTAGCGGGGGTGTTTGCCCAGTACTTC
>TRBJ1-5|TRBD1|NA|TRBV4-1
CASSRAQGPNQPQHF
TGCGCCAGCAGCCGAGCACAGGGGCCCAATCAGCCCCAGCATTTT
>TRBJ1-1|NA|NA|TRBV5-1
CASSLEGRSTEAFF
TGCGCCAGCAGCTTGGAGGGCAGATCCACTGAAGCTTTCTTT
>TRBJ2-5|TRBD2|NA|TRBV5-1
CASSAGETQETQYF
TGCGCCAGCAGCGCGGGAGAGACCCAAGAGACCCAGTACTTC
>TRBJ1-1|TRBD1|once|TRBV5-1
CASSLVQGYTEAFF
TGCGCCAGCAGCTTAGTACAGGGGTACACTGAAGCTTTCTTT
>TRBJ1-2|NA|NA|TRBV28
CASSLARSYTF
TGTGCCAGCAGTCTAGCTAGGTCCTACACCTTC
>TRBJ1-1|NA|once|TRBV4-2
CASSQEQGEAFF
TGTGCCAGCAGCCAAGAACAGGGAGAAGCTTTCTTT
>TRBJ2-5|NA|NA|TRBV7-3
CASSLDGGQETQYF
TGTGCCAGCAGCTTAGACGGGGGCCAAGAGACCCAGTACTTC
>TRBJ2-1|TRBD2|NA|TRBV7-6
CASSAIAGTSGRVLLNEQFF
TGTGCCAGCAGCGCCATAGCCGGGACTAGCGGGAGGGTTCTACTCAATGAGCAGTTCTTC
>TRBJ2-7|NA|NA|TRBV27
CASRGSRGGHEQYF
TGTGCCAGCAGGGGGTCGAGGGGAGGCCACGAGCAGTACTTC